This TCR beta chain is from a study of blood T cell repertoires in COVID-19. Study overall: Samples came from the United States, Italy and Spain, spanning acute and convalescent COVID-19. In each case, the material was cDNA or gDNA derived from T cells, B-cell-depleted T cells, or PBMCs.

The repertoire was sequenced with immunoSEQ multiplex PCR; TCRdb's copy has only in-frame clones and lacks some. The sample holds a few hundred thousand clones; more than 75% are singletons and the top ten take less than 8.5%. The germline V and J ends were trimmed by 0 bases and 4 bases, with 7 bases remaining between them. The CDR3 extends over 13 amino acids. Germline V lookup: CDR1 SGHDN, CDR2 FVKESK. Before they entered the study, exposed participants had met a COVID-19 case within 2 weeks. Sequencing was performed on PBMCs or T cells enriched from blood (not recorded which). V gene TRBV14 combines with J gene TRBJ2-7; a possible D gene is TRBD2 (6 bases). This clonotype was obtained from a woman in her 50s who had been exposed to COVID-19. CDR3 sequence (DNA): TGTGCCAGCAGCCAAGATGGGAGGTACGAGCAGTACTTC. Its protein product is CASSQDGRYEQYF.